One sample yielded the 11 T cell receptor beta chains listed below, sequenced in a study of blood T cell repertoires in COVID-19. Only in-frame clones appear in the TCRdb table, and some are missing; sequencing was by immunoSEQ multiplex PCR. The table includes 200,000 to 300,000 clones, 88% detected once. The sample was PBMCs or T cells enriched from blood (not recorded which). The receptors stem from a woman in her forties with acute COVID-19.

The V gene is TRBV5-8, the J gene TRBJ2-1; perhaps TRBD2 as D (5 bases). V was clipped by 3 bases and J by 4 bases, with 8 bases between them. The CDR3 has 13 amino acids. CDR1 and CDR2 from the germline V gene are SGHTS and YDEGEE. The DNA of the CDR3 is TGTGCCAGCAGCTCAGGACTTTACAATGAGCAGTTCTTC. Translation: CASSSGLYNEQFF.

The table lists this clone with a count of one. DNA of the CDR3: TGCACCAGCAGTTCCAGGAATGGCTACACCTTC. Amino acids: CTSSSRNGYTF. The chain joins TRBV1 to TRBJ1-2; the D call in the table, TRBD1, was not verified against the DNA. TRBV1 is a pseudogene segment. The CDR3 is 11 residues long.

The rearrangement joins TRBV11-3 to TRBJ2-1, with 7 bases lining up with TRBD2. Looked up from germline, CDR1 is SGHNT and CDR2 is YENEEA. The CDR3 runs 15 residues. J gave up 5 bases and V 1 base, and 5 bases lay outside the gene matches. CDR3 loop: CASSLGEGAHNEQFF. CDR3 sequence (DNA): TGTGCCAGCAGCTTAGGGGAGGGTGCCCACAATGAGCAGTTCTTC.

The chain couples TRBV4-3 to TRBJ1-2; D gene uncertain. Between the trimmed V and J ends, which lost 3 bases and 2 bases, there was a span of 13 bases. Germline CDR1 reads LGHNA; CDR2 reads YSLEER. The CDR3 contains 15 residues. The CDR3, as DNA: TGCGCCAGCAGCCATCCCGGGAGGACCAACTATGGCTACACCTTC. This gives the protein CASSHPGRTNYGYTF.

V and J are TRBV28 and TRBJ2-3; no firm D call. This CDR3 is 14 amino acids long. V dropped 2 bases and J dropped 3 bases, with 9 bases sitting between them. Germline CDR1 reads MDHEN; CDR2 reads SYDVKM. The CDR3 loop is CASSLPSGTDTQYF. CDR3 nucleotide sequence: TGTGCCAGCAGTTTACCATCCGGGACAGATACGCAGTATTTT.

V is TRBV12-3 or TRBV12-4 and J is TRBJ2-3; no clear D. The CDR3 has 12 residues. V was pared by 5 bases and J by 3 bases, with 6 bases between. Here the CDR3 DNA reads TGTGCCAGCAGTACAAATACAGATACGCAGTATTTT. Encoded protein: CASSTNTDTQYF.

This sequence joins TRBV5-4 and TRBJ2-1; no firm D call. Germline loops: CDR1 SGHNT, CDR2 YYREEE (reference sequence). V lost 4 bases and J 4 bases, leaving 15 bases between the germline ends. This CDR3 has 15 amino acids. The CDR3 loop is CASSPSPSAYNEQFF. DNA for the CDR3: TGTGCCAGCAGCCCTAGTCCAAGTGCGTACAATGAGCAGTTCTTC.

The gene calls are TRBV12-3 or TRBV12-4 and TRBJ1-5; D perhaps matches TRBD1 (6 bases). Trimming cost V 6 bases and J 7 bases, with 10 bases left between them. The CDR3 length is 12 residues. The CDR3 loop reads CASSGGPQPQHF. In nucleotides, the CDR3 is TGTGCCAGCAGCGGGGGGCCGCAGCCCCAGCATTTT.

CDR3 DNA sequence: TGTGCCAGCAGCCAGGGGACTCTGTCCCTCTATGGCTACACCTTC. Its protein product is CASSQGTLSLYGYTF. The chain links TRBV3-1 (or the pseudogene TRBV3-2) to TRBJ1-2, with D perhaps matching TRBD1 (5 bases). Trimming took 3 bases from V and 4 from J, leaving 15 bases between them. The length of the CDR3 is 15 residues. Looked up from germline, CDR1 is LGHDT and CDR2 is YNNKEL (reference sequence).

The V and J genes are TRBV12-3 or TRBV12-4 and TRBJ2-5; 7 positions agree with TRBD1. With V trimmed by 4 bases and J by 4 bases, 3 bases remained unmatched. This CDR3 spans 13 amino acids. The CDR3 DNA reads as TGTGCCAGCAGTTCGGGACAGAGAGAGACCCAGTACTTC. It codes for CASSSGQRETQYF.

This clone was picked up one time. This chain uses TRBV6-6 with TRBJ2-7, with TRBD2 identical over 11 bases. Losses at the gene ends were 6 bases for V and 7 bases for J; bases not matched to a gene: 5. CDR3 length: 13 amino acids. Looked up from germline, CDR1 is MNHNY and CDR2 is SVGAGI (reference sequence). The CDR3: CASSRRTSGEQYV. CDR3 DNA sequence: TGTGCCAGCAGCCGCAGGACTAGCGGGGAGCAGTACGTC.